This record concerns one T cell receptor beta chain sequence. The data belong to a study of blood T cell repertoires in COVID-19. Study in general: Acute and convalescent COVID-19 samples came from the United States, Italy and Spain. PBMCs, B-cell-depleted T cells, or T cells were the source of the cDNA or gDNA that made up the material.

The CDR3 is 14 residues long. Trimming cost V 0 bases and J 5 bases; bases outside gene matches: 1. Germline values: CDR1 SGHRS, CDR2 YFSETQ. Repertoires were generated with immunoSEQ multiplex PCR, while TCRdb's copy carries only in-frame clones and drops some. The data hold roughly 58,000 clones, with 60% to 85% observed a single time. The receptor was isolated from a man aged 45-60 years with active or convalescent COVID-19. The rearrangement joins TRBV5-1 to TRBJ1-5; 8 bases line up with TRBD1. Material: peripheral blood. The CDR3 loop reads CASSLGTGHQPQHF. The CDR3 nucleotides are TGCGCCAGCAGCTTGGGGACAGGGCATCAGCCCCAGCATTTT.